What follows describes a single T cell receptor (beta chain). Its antigen is still unknown. The sample holds no much larger clone one base away, and base qualities are not on file. The data originate from a study of cytomegalovirus exposure and HLA in healthy donors (dated by TCRdb to between 2016 and 2019). At the level of the whole study: In an earlier analysis of approximately 640 of the donors, around 300 Gb of sequence data and 90 million to 120 million unique TCR beta sequences from about 179 million T cells were reported. The genetic ancestry cluster associated with self-reported Caucasian donors included 70% to 85% of the 300 to 400 genotyped donors. In a later analysis, previously published TCR beta repertoires from several hundred donors were re-analyzed and high-resolution HLA genotyping was added so that TCR occurrence patterns could be studied. Rather than drawing on any new phenotypic data, the later analysis identified candidate immune exposures from TCR beta sequences and the way those sequences occurred across donors. Using immunosequencing, the study profiled T cell repertoires from roughly 650 subjects and related those repertoires to cytomegalovirus serostatus. Because of strong linkage in the cohort, roughly five DR-DQ haplotypes were treated as single units for association and clustering. An early release that covered fewer than 800 HLA-typed donors contained around 330 gigabases of sequencing data and about 93 million unique TCR sequences. Typing coverage differed by locus: A, B, C, DRB1 and DQB1 were typed in about 629-640 donors, DQA1 in roughly 510, DPA1 in approximately 600, and DPB1 in 472. Every discovery cohort repertoire had been produced on one sequencing platform. Among roughly 400 genotyped donors of the cohort, an average of roughly 240,000 unique TCR beta nucleotide sequences were sequenced per donor, 15% to 20% of them non-productive. The study aimed to test whether cataloging public T cell receptors could reveal signatures of past pathogen exposure. High-throughput TCR immunosequencing, statistical association of individual TCRs with disease status, and machine learning were combined to predict cytomegalovirus infection status. An earlier analysis of 587 of the donors applied high-throughput TCR beta sequencing to assess whether each TCR beta V gene segment acted as functional or pseudogenic. Class I and class II HLA loci were covered by the typing at four-digit resolution. In addition to the first cohort of 666 subjects, a separate validation cohort of 120 different subjects was used. A later genetic analysis used genome-wide SNP genotypes for 398 of the 666 donors, treating that subset as a discovery cohort. Donor age, sex, ethnicity and CMV serostatus were compiled together with the repertoire data. The investigation overall reported the following: The study gave a list of some 150 TCR beta chains associated with cytomegalovirus. A cluster of highly shared sequence variants was judged likely to represent a technical artifact of the sequencing pipeline. Only TCR beta chains were sequenced in this cohort, and the absence of alpha or paired-chain data limited detectable features. In a later analysis, HLA-associated TCR beta chains were found to be more clonally expanded and to have lower generation probabilities than equally common non-associated chains. Correlated functional status among segregating V segments might be attributable to linkage disequilibrium, but an unknown experimental factor could not be ruled out. Because counts were too low, seventeen rarely observed V segments, including chromosome 9 orphons, were excluded from the earlier analysis of 587 of the donors. In vitro tests confirmed that three of the cytomegalovirus-associated TCR beta chains recognize cytomegalovirus antigens. Broadly in line with IMGT annotations, most TCR beta V segments showed up in productive rearrangements about 87% or about 30% of the time in an earlier analysis of several hundred of the donors. A later analysis associated 17,000 or so TCR beta sequences with specific HLA alleles at a false discovery rate of 0.05. In both the original and validation cohorts, the classifier was reported to diagnose cytomegalovirus status with high specificity and sensitivity. Compared with the roughly 710-donor mean, donors in an Asian-associated ancestry cluster had fewer N-insertions in productive TCRs, according to a later genetic analysis. A further reported finding was that TCR beta sequences accurately predicted the HLA-A and HLA-B alleles for most subjects in the first cohort. Several of the top co-occurrence clusters appeared to be linked to parvovirus B19, influenza, CMV and Epstein-Barr virus, according to a later analysis. When HLA alleles, especially DR and DQ, strongly co-occurred, attributing TCR associations to individual alleles was difficult. Most TCR sequences were seen in very few donors, while some public TCRs were found in many individuals. Because HLA typing was missing for some donors at each locus, association tests included only the typed subset. Sequencing depth was assumed to be roughly uniform across donors in the presence/absence analyses, though that assumption may not hold. A later analysis found that most CMV-associated TCR beta chains appeared HLA-restricted, with HLA associations seemingly driven largely by CMV exposure. In a later genetic analysis, a missense DCLRE1C variant was associated with V-gene and J-gene trimming of TCR beta chains, and the association was replicated in an independent cohort. According to a later analysis, TCR association rates differed among HLA loci, with DRB1 alleles showing the most associated TCRs and HLA-C alleles showing the fewest. The authors suggested that the approach could potentially be extended to other disease states and immunological phenotypes. CMV serostatus was the only immune exposure information available for the cohort.

The cohort comprised some 680 healthy bone marrow donors. At the time of sampling, every cohort member was nominally healthy, though immune exposures that went unrecorded were likely present. The donor was CMV seronegative and belonged to the group of over 350 seronegative cohort members. Every donor gave a peripheral blood sample, and the peripheral blood mononuclear cells from that sample were used for TCR beta sequencing. The Qiagen DNeasy Blood Extraction Kit was used to extract genomic DNA from the blood cell samples. Library preparation employed the immunoSEQ multiplex PCR assay. For the multiplex PCR, a mixture combining 60 forward primers for TCR Vbeta segments and 13 reverse primers for TCR Jbeta segments was used. A multiplex PCR assay on genomic DNA amplified the CDR3 region of rearranged TCR beta genes. Amplified TCR beta libraries were sequenced as 87-base-pair reads on the Illumina HiSeq System. On the authors' methods: In a later analysis, 70 million to 95 million unique TCR beta chains were counted across the 666 repertoires, and around 11 million of these chains were shared by at least two donors. Raw reads were error-corrected and collapsed into unique sequences with a nearest-neighbor algorithm that merged closely related sequences to remove PCR and sequencing errors. CDR3 sequences were aligned to IMGT reference sequences to assign V, D and J gene segments. For a sequence to be retained, a match of at least six nucleotides to both a V gene segment and a J gene segment was required. A rearrangement counted as productive if the CDR3 had no stop codons and remained in frame with V and J, and every other rearrangement counted as non-productive. Following IMGT convention, CDR3 was defined as the stretch from the second conserved V-encoded cysteine to the conserved J-encoded phenylalanine. The earlier analysis of some 600 of the donors excluded sequences that lacked an unambiguous match to a single V gene segment. In an earlier analysis of a few hundred of the donors, V segments were called functional above 56.7% productive rearrangements and were called segregating when the between-donor standard deviation exceeded 5%. To diagnose cytomegalovirus status from the catalog of TCR beta chain sequences, a statistical classification framework was built. V and J gene assignment, in a later analysis, came from comparing TCR nucleotide sequences with IMGT/GENE-DB human TR gene sequences. The TCRdist pipeline was used in a later analysis to assign CDR3 sequences and most-parsimonious VDJ recombination scenarios. A later analysis defined each TCR beta chain by its CDR3 amino acid sequence plus V-gene family, and excluded reads lacking a unique V-gene family. A later analysis removed 592 highly shared, low-generation-probability nucleotide sequences to deal with suspected cross-contamination and a sequencing artifact. In a later analysis, a clonal expansion index was calculated for each public chain from normalized within-repertoire ranks of inferred template counts. In a later analysis, generation probabilities were computed with a VDJ recombination model fitted to out-of-frame rearrangements, and the resulting probabilities were checked against IGoR. A later analysis scored TCR-TCR, TCR-HLA and TCR-CMV co-occurrence with hypergeometric tests, applying a repertoire-size bias correction to TCR pairs. In a later analysis, false discovery rates were estimated by permuting HLA or CMV assignments 20 times. A later analysis grouped co-occurring TCRs with DBSCAN, adding TCRdist sequence similarity when clustering within HLA-allele-positive subsets. Co-occurrence clustering excluded repertoires with fewer than 30,000 or more than 120,000 public chains, plus five with anomalous nucleotide sharing. TCRdb mirrors the immuneACCESS table, restricted to in-frame sequences. Some clones are absent from its copies; in checked studies, under half trace to an unresolved V gene, and the reason for the others is unknown. V, J and clone size derive from that table, while D and trimming were established from the DNA sequence. In this sample the table shows about 110,000 clones, approximately 80% of which occur a single time. The ten largest clones add up to under 2% of the sample.

This TCR derives from a man in his forties or fifties in good health and CMV-seronegative. Sequences were obtained from PBMCs.

The DNA sequence is given as TGCGCCAGCAGTCTGACAGGGGCGCCCGGGGAGCTGTTTTTT. It specifies CASSLTGAPGELFF. In this chain, TRBV10-1 is recombined with TRBJ2-2, with 8 bases in between that match TRBD1. From a lookup of the germline V gene (reference sequence), CDR1 and CDR2 are WNHNN and SYGVQD. From its cysteine to its phenylalanine, the CDR3 spans 14 amino acids. The CDR3 DNA has 42 bases and is translated from base 1. V loses 5 bases at its end and J loses 6 bases; junction bases beyond the gene matches: 5.